Sequencing of this T cell receptor beta chain was carried out in a study of cytomegalovirus exposure and HLA in healthy donors. The PCR made use of 60 Vbeta and 13 Jbeta primers. Repertoires were generated with immunoSEQ multiplex PCR, while TCRdb's copy carries only in-frame clones and drops some. This sample carries 130,000 to 150,000 clones, about 75% of them seen once, and the ten largest clones take roughly 0.69%. V lost 3 bases and J lost 6, with 12 bases in between. The CDR3 loop spans 13 amino acids. CDR1 LNHDA and CDR2 SQIVND come from the germline V gene (reference sequence). The receptor comes from a male donor in good health and CMV-seronegative. The sample comprised PBMCs. V is TRBV19 and J is TRBJ2-7; maybe TRBD2 (6 bases). CDR3 nucleotide sequence: TGTGCCAGTAGTATGGGTCCGGGGGTCGAGCAGTACTTC. This translates into CASSMGPGVEQYF.